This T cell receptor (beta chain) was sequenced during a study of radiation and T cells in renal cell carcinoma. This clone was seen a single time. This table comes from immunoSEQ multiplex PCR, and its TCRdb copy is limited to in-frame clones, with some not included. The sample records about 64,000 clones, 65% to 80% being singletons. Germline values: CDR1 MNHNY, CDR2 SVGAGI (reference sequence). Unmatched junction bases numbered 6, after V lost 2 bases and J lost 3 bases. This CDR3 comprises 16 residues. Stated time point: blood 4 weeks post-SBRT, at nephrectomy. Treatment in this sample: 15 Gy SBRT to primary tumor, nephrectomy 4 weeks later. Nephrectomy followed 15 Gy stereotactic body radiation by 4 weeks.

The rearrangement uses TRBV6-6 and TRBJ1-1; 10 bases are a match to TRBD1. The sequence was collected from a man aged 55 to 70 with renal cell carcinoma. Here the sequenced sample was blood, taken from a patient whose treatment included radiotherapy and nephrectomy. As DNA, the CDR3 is TGTGCCAGCAGTTACACCGGGACAGGGGTGTACACTGAAGCTTTCTTT. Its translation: CASSYTGTGVYTEAFF.